Listed below are T cell receptor beta chains from one sample, sequenced in a study of T cells after yellow fever vaccination. TCRdb recomputed calls from the 5' RACE reads with MiXCR, one row per CDR3 protein. Among more than 65,000 distinct CDR3 sequences listed, about 6% were seen once. This material consisted of CD4+ T cells sorted from PBMCs, taken roughly 15 days after the first yellow fever vaccination. These receptors were obtained from a man aged 18 to 30 who received the YFV17D yellow fever vaccine. Each CDR3 is given with its conserved first and last residue. D genes are given only for firm matches. Size tells how often a clone was seen (once, few, many) or the class of an expanded clone, and some rows leave it out.

size | J | V | D | CDR3 | DNA
NA | TRBJ1-6 | TRBV12-3/TRBV12-4 | TRBD1 | CASSQTGVGWNSPLHF | TGTGCCAGCAGTCAGACAGGGGTTGGTTGGAATTCACCCCTCCACTTT
many | TRBJ1-6 | TRBV2 | TRBD1 | CASYLDRASNSPLHF | TGTGCCAGCTACCTTGACAGGGCATCAAACTCACCCCTCCACTTT
few | TRBJ2-3 | TRBV20-1 | TRBD2 | CSATLAGGSTDTQYF | TGCAGTGCCACTCTAGCGGGGGGGAGCACAGATACGCAGTATTTT
many | TRBJ2-3 | TRBV4-3 | NA | CASSQGPQSTDTQYF | TGCGCCAGCAGCCAAGGACCCCAGAGCACAGATACGCAGTATTTT
many | TRBJ1-1 | TRBV29-1 | TRBD1 | CSLGQGTMNTEAFF | TGCAGCTTAGGACAGGGGACTATGAACACTGAAGCTTTCTTT
many | TRBJ2-5 | TRBV10-3 | NA | CAIADTEETQYF | TGTGCCATCGCAGACACCGAAGAGACCCAGTACTTC
many | TRBJ2-3 | TRBV21-1 | NA | CANPSTPDTQYF | TGTGCCAACCCCTCGACACCAGATACGCAGTATTTT
many | TRBJ2-1 | TRBV7-2 | NA | CASSLVSGQRGYNEQFF | TGTGCCAGCAGCTTAGTTTCTGGGCAAAGGGGGTACAATGAGCAGTTCTTC
many | TRBJ2-7 | TRBV20-1 | TRBD1 | CSGGGQGAYEQYF | TGCAGTGGGGGCGGACAGGGGGCCTACGAGCAGTACTTC
many | TRBJ1-1 | TRBV7-2 | TRBD1 | CASSRGTANTEAFF | TGTGCCAGCAGCCGAGGGACAGCGAACACTGAAGCTTTCTTT
many | TRBJ2-2 | TRBV11-2 | TRBD1 | CASSSLTGFAGELFF | TGTGCCAGCAGCTCGCTGACAGGGTTCGCCGGGGAGCTGTTTTTT
many | TRBJ2-5 | TRBV12-3/TRBV12-4 | NA | CASTELRDSPGTQYF | TGTGCCAGCACCGAACTCCGGGACTCTCCGGGGACCCAGTACTTC
many | TRBJ2-5 | TRBV7-2 | NA | CASSLMGLRQETQYF | TGTGCCAGCAGCTTAATGGGTCTCCGCCAAGAGACCCAGTACTTC
many | TRBJ2-7 | TRBV20-1 | TRBD2 | CSAWGGLTYEQYF | TGCAGTGCTTGGGGGGGTCTTACCTACGAGCAGTACTTC
few | TRBJ1-2 | TRBV4-2 | NA | CASSQSAVREYGYTF | TGTGCCAGCAGCCAATCCGCAGTCAGGGAGTATGGCTACACCTTC
NA | TRBJ1-4 | TRBV5-4 | NA | CASSLGGSRGEKLFF | TGTGCCAGCAGCTTGGGCGGCTCGAGGGGAGAAAAACTGTTTTTT
NA | TRBJ2-5 | TRBV5-4 | TRBD2 | CGSSLGLAGGQETQYF | TGTGGCAGCAGCTTGGGACTAGCGGGGGGACAAGAGACCCAGTACTTC